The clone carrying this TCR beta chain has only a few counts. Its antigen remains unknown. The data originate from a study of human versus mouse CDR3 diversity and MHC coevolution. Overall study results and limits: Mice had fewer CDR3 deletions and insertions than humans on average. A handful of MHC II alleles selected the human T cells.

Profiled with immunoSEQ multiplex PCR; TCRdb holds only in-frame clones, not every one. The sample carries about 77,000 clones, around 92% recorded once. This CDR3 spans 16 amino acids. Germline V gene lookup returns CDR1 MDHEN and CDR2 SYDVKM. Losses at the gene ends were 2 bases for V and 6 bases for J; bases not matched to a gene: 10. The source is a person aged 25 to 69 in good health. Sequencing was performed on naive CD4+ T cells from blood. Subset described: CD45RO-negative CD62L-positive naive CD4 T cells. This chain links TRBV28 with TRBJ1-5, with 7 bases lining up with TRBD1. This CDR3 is CASSLPRTGERQPQHF. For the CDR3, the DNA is TGTGCCAGCAGTTTACCCCGGACAGGTGAACGTCAGCCCCAGCATTTT. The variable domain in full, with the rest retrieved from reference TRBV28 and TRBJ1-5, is DVKVTQSSRYLVKRTGEKVFLECVQDMDHENMFWYRQDPGLGLRLIYFSYDVKMKEKGDIPEGYSVSREKKERFSLILESASTNQTSMYLCASSLPRTGERQPQHFGDGTRLSIL.